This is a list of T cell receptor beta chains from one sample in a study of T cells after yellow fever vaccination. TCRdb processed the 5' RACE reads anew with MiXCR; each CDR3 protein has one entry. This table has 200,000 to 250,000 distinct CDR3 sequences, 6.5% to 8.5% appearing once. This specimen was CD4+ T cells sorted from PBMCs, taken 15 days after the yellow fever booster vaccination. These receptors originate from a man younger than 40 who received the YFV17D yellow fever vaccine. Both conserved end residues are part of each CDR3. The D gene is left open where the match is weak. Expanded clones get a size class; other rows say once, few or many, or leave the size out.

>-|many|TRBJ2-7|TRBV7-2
CASSLRGEQYF
TGTGCCAGCAGCTTAAGGGGCGAGCAGTACTTC
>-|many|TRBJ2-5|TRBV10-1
CASSDSSPEEGRETQYF
TGCGCCAGCAGTGATTCCTCCCCAGAAGAGGGGAGAGAGACCCAGTACTTC
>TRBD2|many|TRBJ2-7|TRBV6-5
CASTLTSGSSYEQYF
TGTGCCAGCACCCTGACTAGCGGGAGTTCCTACGAGCAGTACTTC
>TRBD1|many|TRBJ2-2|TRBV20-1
CSAGTGGPGELFF
TGCAGTGCGGGGACAGGGGGTCCCGGGGAGCTGTTTTTT
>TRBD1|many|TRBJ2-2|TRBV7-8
CASSGQGGNTGELFF
TGTGCCAGCAGTGGACAGGGGGGGAACACCGGGGAGCTGTTTTTT
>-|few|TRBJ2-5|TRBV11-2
CASSFVPSGGAKRETQYF
TGTGCCAGCAGCTTTGTGCCGTCCGGGGGCGCAAAGAGAGAGACCCAGTACTTC
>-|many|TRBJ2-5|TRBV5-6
CASSLGRAENRETQYF
TGTGCCAGCAGCTTGGGTCGTGCGGAAAATCGAGAGACCCAGTACTTC
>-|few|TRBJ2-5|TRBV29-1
CSALATQETQYF
TGCAGCGCCCTTGCCACTCAAGAGACCCAGTACTTC
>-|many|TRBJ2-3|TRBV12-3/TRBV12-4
CASSLSYSTDTQYF
TGTGCCAGCAGTTTATCTTATAGCACAGATACGCAGTATTTT
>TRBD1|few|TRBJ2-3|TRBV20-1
CSAGTAGQGRDTQYF
TGCAGTGCTGGAACAGCGGGACAGGGAAGAGATACGCAGTATTTT
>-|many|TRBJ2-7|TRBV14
CASSQLDRSEQYF
TGTGCCAGCAGCCAGCTCGACAGGAGCGAGCAGTACTTC
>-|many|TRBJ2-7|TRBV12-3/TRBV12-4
CASSQLSSYEQYF
TGTGCCAGCAGCCAGCTATCCTCCTACGAGCAGTACTTC
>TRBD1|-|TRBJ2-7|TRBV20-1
CSAFDRGYEQYF
TGCAGTGCTTTTGACAGGGGGTACGAGCAGTACTTC
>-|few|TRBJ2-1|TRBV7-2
CASSLLVGGQFF
TGTGCCAGCAGCTTATTGGTAGGAGGGCAGTTCTTC
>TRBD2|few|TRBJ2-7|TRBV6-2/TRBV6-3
CASTEPGLAGNEQYF
TGTGCCAGCACCGAACCGGGACTAGCGGGGAATGAGCAGTACTTC
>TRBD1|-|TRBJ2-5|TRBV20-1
CSAREQGAPQETQYF
TGCAGTGCTAGAGAACAGGGGGCCCCACAAGAGACCCAGTACTTC
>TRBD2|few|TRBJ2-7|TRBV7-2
CASSSQGTAGGLYEQYF
TGTGCCAGCAGCTCCCAAGGAACAGCGGGAGGGCTCTACGAGCAGTACTTC
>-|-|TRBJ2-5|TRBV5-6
CAFSFGTEETQYF
TGTGCCTTCAGCTTCGGCACGGAGGAGACCCAGTACTTC
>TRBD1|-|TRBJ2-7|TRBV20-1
CSALRDRGREQYF
TGCAGTGCTCTCCGGGACAGGGGGCGCGAGCAGTACTTC
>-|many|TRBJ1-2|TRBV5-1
CASSQDSGQYYGYTF
TGCGCCAGCAGCCAGGACAGCGGACAGTACTATGGCTACACCTTC
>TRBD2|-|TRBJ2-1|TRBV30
CAWSVLAGMSNEQFF
TGTGCCTGGAGTGTACTAGCGGGAATGTCGAATGAGCAGTTCTTC
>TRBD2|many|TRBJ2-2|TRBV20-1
CSARVSGTTGSGELFF
TGCAGTGCTAGAGTATCCGGGACTACGGGGAGCGGGGAGCTGTTTTTT
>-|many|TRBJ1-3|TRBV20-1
CSAPISGSGNTIYF
TGCAGTGCGCCAATATCAGGGTCTGGAAACACCATATATTTT
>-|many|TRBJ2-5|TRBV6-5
CASRTTGRETQYF
TGTGCCAGCAGGACAACAGGGCGGGAGACCCAGTACTTC
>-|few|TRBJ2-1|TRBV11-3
CASSPPGHRDNEQFF
TGTGCCAGCAGCCCCCCCGGTCACAGGGACAATGAGCAGTTCTTC
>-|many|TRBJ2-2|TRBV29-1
CSVDWPRNTGELFF
TGCAGCGTTGATTGGCCGCGGAACACCGGGGAGCTGTTTTTT
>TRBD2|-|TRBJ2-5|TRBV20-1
CSARPSGRARETQYF
TGCAGTGCTAGACCTAGCGGGAGGGCCCGGGAGACCCAGTACTTC
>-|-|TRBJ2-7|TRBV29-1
CSVQIADGPYEQYF
TGCAGCGTCCAAATAGCAGATGGTCCCTACGAGCAGTACTTC
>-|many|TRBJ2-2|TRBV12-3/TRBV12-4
CASSHQQGRAGELFF
TGTGCCAGCAGCCACCAGCAGGGGAGGGCCGGGGAGCTGTTTTTT
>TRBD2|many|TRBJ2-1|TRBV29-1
CSVFPWTSGYNEQFF
TGCAGCGTTTTCCCCTGGACTAGCGGATACAATGAGCAGTTCTTC
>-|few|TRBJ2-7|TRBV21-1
CASITSGSYEQYF
TGTGCCAGCATCACGTCGGGGAGCTACGAGCAGTACTTC
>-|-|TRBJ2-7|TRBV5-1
CASSLAAKRDEQYF
TGCGCCAGCAGCTTGGCCGCTAAGAGGGACGAGCAGTACTTC
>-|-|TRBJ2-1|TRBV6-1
CASKRGGGNEQFF
TGTGCCAGCAAACGAGGGGGAGGGAATGAGCAGTTCTTC
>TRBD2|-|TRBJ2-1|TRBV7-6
CASSLEALVSSGRNEQFF
TGTGCCAGCAGCTTAGAGGCTTTGGTGTCTAGCGGGAGGAATGAGCAGTTCTTC
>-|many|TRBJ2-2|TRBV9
CASSVVPGELFF
TGTGCCAGCAGCGTAGTCCCCGGGGAGCTGTTTTTT
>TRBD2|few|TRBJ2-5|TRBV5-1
CASRPAGGPETQYF
TGCGCCAGCAGACCAGCGGGAGGTCCAGAGACCCAGTACTTC
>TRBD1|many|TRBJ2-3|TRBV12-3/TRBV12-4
CASSHPGTGTTDTQYF
TGTGCCAGCAGCCATCCCGGGACAGGCACCACAGATACGCAGTATTTT
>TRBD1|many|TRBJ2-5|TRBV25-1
CASTLTGNVKTQYF
TGTGCCAGCACCCTGACAGGGAATGTGAAGACCCAGTACTTC
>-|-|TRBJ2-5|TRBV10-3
CATLERYQETQYF
TGTGCCACCCTTGAGCGCTACCAAGAGACCCAGTACTTC
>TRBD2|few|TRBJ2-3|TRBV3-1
CASSQRTSGSGTDTQYF
TGTGCCAGCAGCCAGAGGACTAGCGGGAGTGGTACAGATACGCAGTATTTT
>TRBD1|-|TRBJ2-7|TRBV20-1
CSAGDRAPTYEQYF
TGCAGTGCGGGGGACAGGGCCCCTACCTACGAGCAGTACTTC
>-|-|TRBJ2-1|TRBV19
CGSSITTSVRNEQFF
TGTGGCAGTAGTATTACCACCTCGGTTAGGAATGAGCAGTTCTTC
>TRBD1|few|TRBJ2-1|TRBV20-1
CSAPDRVLLNEQFF
TGCAGTGCCCCCGACAGGGTGCTACTTAATGAGCAGTTCTTC
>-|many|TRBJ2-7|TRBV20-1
CSARDPGTGAHEQYF
TGCAGTGCTAGAGATCCCGGGACGGGAGCGCACGAGCAGTACTTC
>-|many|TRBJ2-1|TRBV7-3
CASSSRESSYNEQFF
TGTGCCAGCAGCTCCCGGGAGAGCTCCTACAATGAGCAGTTCTTC
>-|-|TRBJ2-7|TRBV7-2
CASSLDLSSYEQYF
TGTGCCAGCAGCCTAGACTTGAGCTCCTACGAGCAGTACTTC